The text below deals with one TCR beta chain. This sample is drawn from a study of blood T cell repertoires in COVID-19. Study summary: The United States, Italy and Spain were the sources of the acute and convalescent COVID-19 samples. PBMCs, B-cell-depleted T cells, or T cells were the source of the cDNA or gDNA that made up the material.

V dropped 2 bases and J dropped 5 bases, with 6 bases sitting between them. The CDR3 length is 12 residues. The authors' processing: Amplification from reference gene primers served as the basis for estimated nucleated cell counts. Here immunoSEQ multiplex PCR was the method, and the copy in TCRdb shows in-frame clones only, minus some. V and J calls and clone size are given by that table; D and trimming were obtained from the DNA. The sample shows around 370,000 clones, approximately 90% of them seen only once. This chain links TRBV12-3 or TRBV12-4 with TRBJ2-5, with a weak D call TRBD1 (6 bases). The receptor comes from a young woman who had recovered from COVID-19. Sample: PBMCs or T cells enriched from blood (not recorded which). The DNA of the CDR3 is TGTGCCAGCAGTTTACAGGGGGAGACCCAGTACTTC. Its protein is CASSLQGETQYF.